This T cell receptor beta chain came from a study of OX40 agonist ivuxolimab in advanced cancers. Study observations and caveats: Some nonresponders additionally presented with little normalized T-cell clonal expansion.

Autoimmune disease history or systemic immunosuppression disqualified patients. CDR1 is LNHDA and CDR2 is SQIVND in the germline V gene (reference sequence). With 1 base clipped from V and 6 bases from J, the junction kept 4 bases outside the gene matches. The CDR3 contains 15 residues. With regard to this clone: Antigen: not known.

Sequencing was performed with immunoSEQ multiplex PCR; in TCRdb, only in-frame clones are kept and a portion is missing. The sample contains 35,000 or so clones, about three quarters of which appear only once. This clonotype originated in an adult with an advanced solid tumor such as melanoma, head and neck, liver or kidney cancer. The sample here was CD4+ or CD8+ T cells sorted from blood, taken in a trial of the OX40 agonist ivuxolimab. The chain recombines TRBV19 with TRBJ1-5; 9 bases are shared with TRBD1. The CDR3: CASSIVGTGFQPQHF. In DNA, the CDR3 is TGTGCCAGTAGTATAGTGGGGACAGGGTTTCAGCCCCAGCATTTT.